This T cell receptor beta chain was sequenced for a study of CD8 T cells in ankylosing spondylitis. TCRdb used MiXCR to reprocess the 5' RACE reads, holding one entry per CDR3 protein. The data contain about 240,000 distinct CDR3 sequences, roughly 8.6% of them seen just once; the ten biggest clones take up approximately 7%. V lost 4 bases to trimming and J lost 4 bases, with 16 bases between them. This CDR3 comprises 15 residues. CDR1 is LNHDA and CDR2 is SQIVND in the germline V gene (reference sequence). The sample was blood, either unsorted or a sorted T cell fraction (not recorded which). The genes are TRBV19 and TRBJ2-5; no firm D call. The TCR originated in a male donor with ankylosing spondylitis or in good health (not recorded which). CDR3 DNA sequence: TGTGCCAGTAGTAGGGGTAGTAGCTGGGGAGAGACCCAGTACTTC. Protein product: CASSRGSSWGETQYF. The full variable domain, completed using reference TRBV19 and TRBJ2-5, is DGGITQSPKYLFRKEGQNVTLSCEQNLNHDAMYWYRQDPGQGLRLIYYSQIVNDFQKGDIAEGYSVSREKKESFPLTVTSAQKNPTAFYLCASSRGSSWGETQYFGPGTRLLVL.